This TCR beta chain originates from a study of cytomegalovirus exposure and HLA in healthy donors. This CDR3 spans 15 amino acids. V dropped 4 bases and J dropped 5; count of bases not matched to a gene: 8. Germline values: CDR1 SGHDT, CDR2 YYEEEE. Comments on this clone: Its antigen is as yet unknown.

Study-wide results and caveats: In presence/absence analyses, roughly uniform sequencing depth across donors was assumed. Later analysis identified a missense DCLRE1C variant that was linked to TCR beta V- and J-gene trimming.

The PCR employed 60 Vbeta primers together with 13 Jbeta primers. Sequencing used immunoSEQ multiplex PCR; TCRdb keeps in-frame clones, though not all of them. The data hold 120,000 or so clones, with under 85% observed a single time. Sequencing was carried out using PBMCs. The genes are TRBV5-6 and TRBJ2-5, with TRBD1 matching 10 bases. This TCR was recovered from a woman aged 45-65 years in good health and CMV-seropositive. For the CDR3, the DNA is TGTGCCAGCAGCGGTTGGATGGACAGGGGGGAGACCCAGTACTTC. It encodes CASSGWMDRGETQYF.